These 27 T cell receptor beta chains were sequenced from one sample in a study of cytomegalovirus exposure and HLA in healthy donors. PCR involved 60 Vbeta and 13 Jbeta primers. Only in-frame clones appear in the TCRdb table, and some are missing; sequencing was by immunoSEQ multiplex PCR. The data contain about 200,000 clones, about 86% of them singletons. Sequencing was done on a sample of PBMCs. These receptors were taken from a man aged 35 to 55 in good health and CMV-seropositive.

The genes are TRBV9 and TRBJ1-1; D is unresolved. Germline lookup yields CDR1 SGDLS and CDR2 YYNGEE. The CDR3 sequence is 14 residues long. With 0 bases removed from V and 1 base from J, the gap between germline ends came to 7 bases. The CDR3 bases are TGTGCCAGCAGCGTAGGGCGAGGGAACACTGAAGCTTTCTTT. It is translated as CASSVGRGNTEAFF.

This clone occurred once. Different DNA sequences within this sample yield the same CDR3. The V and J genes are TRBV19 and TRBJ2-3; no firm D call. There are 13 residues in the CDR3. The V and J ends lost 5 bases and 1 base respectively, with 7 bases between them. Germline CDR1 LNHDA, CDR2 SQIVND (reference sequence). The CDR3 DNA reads TGTGCCAGTAGTCCGGTGGGCACAGATACGCAGTATTTT. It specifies CASSPVGTDTQYF.

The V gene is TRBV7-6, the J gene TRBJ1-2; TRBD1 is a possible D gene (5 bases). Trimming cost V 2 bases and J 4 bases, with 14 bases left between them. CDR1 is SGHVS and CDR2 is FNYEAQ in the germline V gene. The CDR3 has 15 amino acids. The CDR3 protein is CASSLLSGDSYGYTF. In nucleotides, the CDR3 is TGTGCCAGCAGCTTATTGTCCGGAGACAGCTATGGCTACACCTTC.

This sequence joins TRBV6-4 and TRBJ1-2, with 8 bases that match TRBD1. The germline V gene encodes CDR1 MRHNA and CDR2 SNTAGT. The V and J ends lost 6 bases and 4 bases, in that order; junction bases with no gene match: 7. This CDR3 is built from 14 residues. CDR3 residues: CASRPGQGSYGYTF. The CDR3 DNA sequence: TGTGCCAGCAGGCCCGGACAGGGAAGCTATGGCTACACCTTC.

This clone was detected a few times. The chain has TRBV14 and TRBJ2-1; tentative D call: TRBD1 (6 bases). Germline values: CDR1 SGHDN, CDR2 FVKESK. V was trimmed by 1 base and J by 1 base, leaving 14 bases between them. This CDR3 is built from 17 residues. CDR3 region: CASSQGVFRGSYNEQFF. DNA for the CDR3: TGTGCCAGCAGCCAAGGAGTTTTCAGGGGTTCCTACAATGAGCAGTTCTTC.

The CDR3 bases are TGTGCCAGCAGCTTGGCTCCCGGCTCTGGAAACACCATATATTTT. It codes for CASSLAPGSGNTIYF. The chain recombines TRBV5-6 with TRBJ1-3; D not resolved. Germline V CDR1 and CDR2: SGHDT, YYEEEE. The CDR3 runs to 15 residues. The germline V and J ends were trimmed by 0 bases and 0 bases, with 7 bases remaining between them.

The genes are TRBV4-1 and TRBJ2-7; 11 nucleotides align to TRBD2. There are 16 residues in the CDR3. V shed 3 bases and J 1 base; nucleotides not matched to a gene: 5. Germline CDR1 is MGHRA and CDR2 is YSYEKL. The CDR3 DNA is TGCGCCAGCAGCCAGGGCCTAGCGGGAGGTTCCTACGAGCAGTACTTC. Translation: CASSQGLAGGSYEQYF.

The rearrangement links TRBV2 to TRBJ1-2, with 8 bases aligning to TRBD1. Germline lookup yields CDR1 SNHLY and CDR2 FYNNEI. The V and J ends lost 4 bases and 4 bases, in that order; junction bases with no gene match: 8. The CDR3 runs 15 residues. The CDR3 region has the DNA TGTGCCAGCAGTGGCCCGGGACAGGCCGCCTATGGCTACACCTTC. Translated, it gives CASSGPGQAAYGYTF.

CDR3 protein: CASSVGGAGNTIYF. CDR3 nucleotide sequence: TGTGCCAGCAGTGTCGGGGGAGCCGGAAACACCATATATTTT. This rearrangement joins TRBV2 to TRBJ1-3; possibly TRBD1 for D (5 bases). Trimming cost V 4 bases and J 4 bases, with 11 bases left between them. Germline CDR1 SNHLY, CDR2 FYNNEI. This CDR3 has 14 residues.

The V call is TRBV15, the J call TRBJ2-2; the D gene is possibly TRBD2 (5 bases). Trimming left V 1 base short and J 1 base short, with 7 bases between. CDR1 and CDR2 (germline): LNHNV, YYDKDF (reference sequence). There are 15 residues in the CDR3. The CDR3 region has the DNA TGTGCCACCAGCAGAGGGACTTTGAACACCGGGGAGCTGTTTTTT. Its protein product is CATSRGTLNTGELFF.

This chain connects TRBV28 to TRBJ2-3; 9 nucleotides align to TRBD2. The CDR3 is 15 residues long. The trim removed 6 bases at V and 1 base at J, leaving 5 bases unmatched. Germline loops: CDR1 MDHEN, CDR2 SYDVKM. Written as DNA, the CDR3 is TGTGCCAGCAGATCCCGACTAGCGGGCACAGATACGCAGTATTTT. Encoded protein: CASRSRLAGTDTQYF.

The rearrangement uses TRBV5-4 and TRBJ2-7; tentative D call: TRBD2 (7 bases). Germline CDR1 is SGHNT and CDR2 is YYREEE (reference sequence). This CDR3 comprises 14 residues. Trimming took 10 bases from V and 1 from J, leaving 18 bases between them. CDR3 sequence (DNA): TGTGCCGGGGGCGTAGCGGGTACATCCTACGAGCAGTACTTC. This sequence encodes CAGGVAGTSYEQYF.

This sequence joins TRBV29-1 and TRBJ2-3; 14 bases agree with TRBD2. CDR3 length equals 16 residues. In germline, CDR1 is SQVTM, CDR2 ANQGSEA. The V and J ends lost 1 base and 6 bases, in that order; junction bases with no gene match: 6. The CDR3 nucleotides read TGCAGCGTTGAAGCGGGACTAGCGGGAGTGTACGATACGCAGTATTTT. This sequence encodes CSVEAGLAGVYDTQYF.

CDR3 amino acids: CASRTSGLEQYF. CDR3 DNA sequence: TGTGCCAGCAGGACTAGCGGGTTGGAGCAGTACTTC. The rearrangement links TRBV6-5 to TRBJ2-7; 10 bases agree with TRBD2. Germline lookup yields CDR1 MNHEY and CDR2 SVGAGI. With V trimmed by 6 bases and J by 7 bases, 3 bases remained unmatched. The CDR3 spans 12 residues.

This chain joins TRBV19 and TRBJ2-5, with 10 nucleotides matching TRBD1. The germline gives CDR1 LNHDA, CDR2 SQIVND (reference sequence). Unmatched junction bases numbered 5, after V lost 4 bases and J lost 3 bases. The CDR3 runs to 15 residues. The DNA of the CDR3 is TGTGCCAGTAGTAGACAGGGGGCGGGCGAAGAGACCCAGTACTTC. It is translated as CASSRQGAGEETQYF.

The CDR3 here is CASSFNRFSGNTIYF. The DNA for the CDR3 is TGTGCCAGCAGTTTTAACAGGTTCTCCGGAAACACCATATATTTT. This chain joins TRBV6-5 and TRBJ1-3; a possible D gene is TRBD1 (5 bases). The CDR3 length is 15 residues. Germline loops: CDR1 MNHEY, CDR2 SVGAGI. V shed 4 bases and J shed 4 bases, with 14 bases lying between them.

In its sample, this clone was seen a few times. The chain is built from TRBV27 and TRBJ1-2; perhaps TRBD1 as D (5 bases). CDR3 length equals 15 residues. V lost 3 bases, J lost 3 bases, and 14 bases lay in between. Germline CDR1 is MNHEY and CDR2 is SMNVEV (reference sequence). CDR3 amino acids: CASSFNGWGDYGYTF. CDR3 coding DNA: TGTGCCAGCAGTTTTAACGGGTGGGGGGACTATGGCTACACCTTC.

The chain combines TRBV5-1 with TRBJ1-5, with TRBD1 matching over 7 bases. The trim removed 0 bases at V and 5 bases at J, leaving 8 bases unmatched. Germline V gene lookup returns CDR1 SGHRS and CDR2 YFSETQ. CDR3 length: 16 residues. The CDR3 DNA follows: TGCGCCAGCAGCTTGGGCCCCCACAGGGGCGATCAGCCCCAGCATTTT. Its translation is CASSLGPHRGDQPQHF.

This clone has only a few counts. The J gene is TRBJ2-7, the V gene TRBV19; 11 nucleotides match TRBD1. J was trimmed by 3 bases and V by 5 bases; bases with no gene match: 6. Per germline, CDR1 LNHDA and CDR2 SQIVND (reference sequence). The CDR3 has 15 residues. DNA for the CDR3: TGTGCCAGTAGTCCGACCGGGACAGGGGGCTACGAGCAGTACTTC. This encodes CASSPTGTGGYEQYF.

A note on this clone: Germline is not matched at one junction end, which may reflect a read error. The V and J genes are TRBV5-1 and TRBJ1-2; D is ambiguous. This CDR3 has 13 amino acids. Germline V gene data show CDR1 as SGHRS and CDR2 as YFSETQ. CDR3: CASSLGRLYGYTF. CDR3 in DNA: TGCGCCAGCAGTTTGGGGAGACTCTATGGCTACACCTTC.

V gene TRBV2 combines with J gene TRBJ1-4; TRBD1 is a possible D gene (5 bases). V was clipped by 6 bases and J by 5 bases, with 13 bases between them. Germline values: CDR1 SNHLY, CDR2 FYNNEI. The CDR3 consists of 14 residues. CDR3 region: CASSKGRRNEKLFF. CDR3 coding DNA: TGTGCCAGCAGCAAGGGGAGGAGAAATGAAAAACTGTTTTTT.

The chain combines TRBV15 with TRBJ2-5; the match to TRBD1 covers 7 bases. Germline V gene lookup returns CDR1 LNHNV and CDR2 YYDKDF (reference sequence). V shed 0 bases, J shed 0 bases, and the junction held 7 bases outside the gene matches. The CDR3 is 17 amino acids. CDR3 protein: CATSRDPFTGDQETQYF. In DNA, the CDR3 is TGTGCCACCAGCAGAGATCCATTTACAGGGGACCAAGAGACCCAGTACTTC.

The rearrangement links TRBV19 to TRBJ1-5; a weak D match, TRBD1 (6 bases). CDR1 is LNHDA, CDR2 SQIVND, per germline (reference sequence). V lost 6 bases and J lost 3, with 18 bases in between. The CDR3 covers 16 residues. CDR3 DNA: TGTGCCAGTAGGTTGGTCCGGGACACCCACAATCAGCCCCAGCATTTT. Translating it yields CASRLVRDTHNQPQHF. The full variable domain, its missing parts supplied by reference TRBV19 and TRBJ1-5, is DGGITQSPKYLFRKEGQNVTLSCEQNLNHDAMYWYRQDPGQGLRLIYYSQIVNDFQKGDIAEGYSVSREKKESFPLTVTSAQKNPTAFYLCASRLVRDTHNQPQHFGDGTRLSIL.

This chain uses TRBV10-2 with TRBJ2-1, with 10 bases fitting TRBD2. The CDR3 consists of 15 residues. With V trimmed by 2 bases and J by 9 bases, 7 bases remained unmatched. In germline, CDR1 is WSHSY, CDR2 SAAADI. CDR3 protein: CASSEVGLAGVEQFF. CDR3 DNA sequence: TGCGCCAGCAGTGAGGTCGGGCTAGCGGGAGTTGAGCAGTTCTTC.

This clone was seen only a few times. As DNA, the CDR3 is TGTGCCAGCAGCGCGGTCGCTAGCGGTAATGAGCAGTTCTTC. Encoded protein: CASSAVASGNEQFF. The chain has TRBV6-1 and TRBJ2-1; 7 bases fit TRBD2. CDR3 length: 14 residues. The trim removed 6 bases at V and 7 bases at J, leaving 9 bases unmatched. Germline CDR1 is MNHNS and CDR2 is SASEGT.

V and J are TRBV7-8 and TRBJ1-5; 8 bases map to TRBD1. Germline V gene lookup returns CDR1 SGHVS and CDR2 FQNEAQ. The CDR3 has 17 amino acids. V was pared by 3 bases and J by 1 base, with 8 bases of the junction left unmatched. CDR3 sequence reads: CASSFRQGALSNQPQHF. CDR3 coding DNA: TGTGCCAGCAGCTTTAGGCAGGGGGCATTAAGCAATCAGCCCCAGCATTTT.

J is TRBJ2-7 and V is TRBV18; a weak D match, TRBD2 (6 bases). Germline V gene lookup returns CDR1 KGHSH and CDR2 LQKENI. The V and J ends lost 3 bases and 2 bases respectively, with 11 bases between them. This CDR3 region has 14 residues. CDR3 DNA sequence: TGTGCCAGCTCACCGGTTAGCGGAACCTACGAGCAGTACTTC. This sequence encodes CASSPVSGTYEQYF.